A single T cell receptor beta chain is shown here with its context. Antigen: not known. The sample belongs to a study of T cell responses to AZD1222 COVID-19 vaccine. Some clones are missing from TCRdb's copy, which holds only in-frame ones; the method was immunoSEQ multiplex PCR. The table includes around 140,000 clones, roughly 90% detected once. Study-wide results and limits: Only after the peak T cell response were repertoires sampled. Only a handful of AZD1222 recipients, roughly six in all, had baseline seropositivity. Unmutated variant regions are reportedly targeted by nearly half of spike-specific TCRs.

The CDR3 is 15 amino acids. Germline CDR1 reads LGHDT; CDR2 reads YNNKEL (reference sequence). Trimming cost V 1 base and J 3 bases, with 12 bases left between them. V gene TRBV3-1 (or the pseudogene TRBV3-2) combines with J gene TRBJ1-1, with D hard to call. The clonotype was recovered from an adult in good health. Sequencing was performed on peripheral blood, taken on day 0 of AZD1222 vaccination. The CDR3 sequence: CASSQAGNRDTEAFF. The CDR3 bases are TGTGCCAGCAGCCAAGCCGGGAATCGAGACACTGAAGCTTTCTTT.